This passage covers 25 T cell receptor beta chains from one sample sequenced in a study of neurological immune-mediated disorders. TCRdb called the 5' RACE reads again in MiXCR, with one record for every CDR3 protein. The sample contains roughly 70,000 distinct CDR3 sequences, approximately 4.6% of which appear only once. The sample was PBMCs. All receptors come from a woman between 70 and 85 years old with multiple sclerosis.

The table lists this clonotype with many counts. The chain links TRBV7-2 to TRBJ2-3; D is uncertain. Trimming took off 6 bases at V and 4 bases at J, with 8 bases between the two ends. Per germline, CDR1 SGHTA and CDR2 FQGNSA. The CDR3 is made up of 12 amino acids. In nucleotides, the CDR3 is TGTGCCAGCAGTCTCTTCGCAGATACGCAGTATTTT. Encoded protein: CASSLFADTQYF.

The sample holds many counts of this clonotype. This chain uses TRBV11-2 with TRBJ2-1; 12 bases fit TRBD2. Germline CDR1 and CDR2: SGHAT and FQNNGV. The CDR3 covers 15 residues. V was clipped by 3 bases and J by 8 bases; unmatched bases: 5. The CDR3: CASSFRLAGVDEQFF. CDR3 coding DNA: TGTGCCAGCAGCTTCCGACTAGCGGGAGTCGATGAGCAGTTCTTC.

The sample holds many counts of this clonotype. The chain has TRBV9 and TRBJ1-2; unclear D gene. Trimming took off 6 bases at V and 5 bases at J, with 17 bases between the two ends. Germline V lookup: CDR1 SGDLS, CDR2 YYNGEE. The CDR3 totals 14 residues. The CDR3 sequence is CASTPQPLAYGYTF. As DNA, the CDR3 is TGTGCCAGCACCCCTCAGCCGTTGGCTTATGGCTACACCTTC. The full variable domain, with the rest looked up from reference TRBV9 and TRBJ1-2, is DSGVTQTPKHLITATGQRVTLRCSPRSGDLSVYWYQQSLDQGLQFLIQYYNGEERAKGNILERFSAQQFPDLHSELNLSSLELGDSALYFCASTPQPLAYGYTFGSGTRLTVV.

This clonotype was detected once. Possible read error: a much larger clone is one base away. This sequence joins TRBV20-1 and TRBJ2-2, with TRBD1 matching over 9 bases. The V gene end was trimmed by 1 base and the J gene end by 3 bases; junction bases not matched to a gene: 6. The length of the CDR3 is 16 residues. Germline values: CDR1 DFQATT, CDR2 SNEGSKA (reference sequence). CDR3 nucleotides: TGCAGTGCTAGAGGGTACAGGGGGCTAGACACCGGGGAGCTGTTTTTT. It encodes CSARGYRGLDTGELFF.

This clonotype was recorded many times. The V gene is TRBV7-2, the J gene TRBJ2-7; D is tentatively TRBD1 or TRBD2 (6 bases each). Germline loops: CDR1 SGHTA, CDR2 FQGNSA. The CDR3 runs to 13 residues. The germline V and J ends were trimmed by 4 bases and 7 bases, with 14 bases remaining between them. The CDR3 DNA follows: TGTGCCAGCAGCTCCGCCCGAGGGGGGGAGCAGTACTTC. Amino acid sequence: CASSSARGGEQYF.

This clonotype occurred many times. The chain uses TRBV27 and TRBJ1-5, with a weak D call TRBD1 (6 bases). Germline V gene data show CDR1 as MNHEY and CDR2 as SMNVEV (reference sequence). V was pared by 0 bases and J by 2 bases, with 14 bases between. The CDR3 covers 17 residues. Here the CDR3 DNA reads TGTGCCAGCAGTTTATCATTTCCCAGGGGACGCAATCAGCCCCAGCATTTT. This translates into CASSLSFPRGRNQPQHF.

Many counts were recorded for this clonotype. This chain connects TRBV7-2 to TRBJ2-3; 10 bases are shared with TRBD2. This CDR3 is built from 16 residues. Germline V CDR1 and CDR2: SGHTA, FQGNSA. With 6 bases clipped from V and 1 base from J, the junction kept 7 bases outside the gene matches. CDR3 coding DNA: TGTGCCAGCAGATCTGACGGGACTAGCGGCACAGATACGCAGTATTTT. This gives the protein CASRSDGTSGTDTQYF.

This clonotype appeared many times. This chain links TRBV12-5 with TRBJ2-7; 7 bases line up with TRBD1. The CDR3 loop spans 14 amino acids. Germline V gives CDR1 LGHNT, CDR2 FRNRAP. V gave up 2 bases and J gave up 4 bases; unmatched junction bases: 5. The chain's CDR3 is CASGLSAGGYEQYF. The CDR3 nucleotides read TGTGCTAGTGGTTTGAGTGCAGGGGGTTACGAGCAGTACTTC.

This clonotype showed up many times. This chain connects TRBV12-3 or TRBV12-4 to TRBJ1-1; TRBD1 matches 7 bases. After removal of 1 base from V and 6 bases from J, the junction contained 8 bases not matched to a gene. This CDR3 spans 15 amino acids. The CDR3 nucleotides are TGTGCCAGCAGTTTAGGGGACAGATTGGGGGCTGAAGCTTTCTTT. As protein: CASSLGDRLGAEAFF.

This clonotype was seen a few times. The chain carries TRBV5-1 and TRBJ2-1; D remains unclear. V was cut by 3 bases and J by 0 bases, with 10 bases left in between. There are 15 residues in the CDR3. Per the germline V gene, CDR1 is SGHRS and CDR2 is YFSETQ. Here the CDR3 reads CASSSEGHSYNEQFF. The CDR3 bases are TGCGCCAGCAGCTCCGAAGGGCACTCCTACAATGAGCAGTTCTTC.

The table lists this clonotype with many counts. The rearrangement uses TRBV20-1 and TRBJ2-2; D is undetermined. The CDR3 has 14 amino acids. V was trimmed by 1 base and J by 1 base, leaving 7 bases between them. Germline lookup yields CDR1 DFQATT and CDR2 SNEGSKA (reference sequence). CDR3 DNA: TGCAGTGCTAGAGCAGGCTGGAACACCGGGGAGCTGTTTTTT. This encodes CSARAGWNTGELFF.

In this sample, this clonotype turned up many times. This sequence joins TRBV7-8 and TRBJ2-5, with 7 bases that match TRBD1. Germline V gene data show CDR1 as SGHVS and CDR2 as FQNEAQ. V lost 3 bases and J lost 4; bases outside the gene matches: 17. CDR3 length: 18 amino acids. CDR3 sequence (DNA): TGTGCCAGCAGCTTCGGGTTTCGGACACAGGGGTTAGGAGAGACCCAGTACTTC. Residues: CASSFGFRTQGLGETQYF.

For this clonotype: This likely comes from a read error, as the CDR3 has no conserved phenylalanine or tryptophan at its end. The chain links TRBV5-1 to TRBJ2-5, with D unclear. The germline V gene encodes CDR1 SGHRS and CDR2 YFSETQ. CDR3 length equals 11 residues. Between the trimmed V and J ends, which lost 4 bases and 3 bases, there was a span of 4 bases. DNA for the CDR3: TGCGCCAGCAGCGCGGAAGAGACCCAGTACTGC. Protein: CASSAEETQYC.

Ten or more counts support this clonotype. V usage is TRBV7-9 and J usage is TRBJ2-5, with 9 bases fitting TRBD1. Germline-derived CDR1 and CDR2 are SEHNR and FQNEAQ (reference sequence). J gave up 5 bases and V 5 bases, and 15 bases lay outside the gene matches. The CDR3 covers 17 residues. The CDR3 DNA reads TGTGCCAGCAGCCCGCAGACAGGGGGGAACTACAAGGAGACCCAGTACTTC. Translating it yields CASSPQTGGNYKETQYF.

This clonotype was seen repeatedly, ten times or more. The chain joins TRBV29-1 to TRBJ2-5; no definite D call. Germline CDR1 is SQVTM and CDR2 is ANQGSEA. CDR3 length equals 11 residues. The V end was cut by 3 bases, the J end by 3 bases, with 5 bases between. DNA for the CDR3: TGCAGCGTTGAGCGGAAAGAGACCCAGTACTTC. This translates into CSVERKETQYF.

At least ten counts were recorded for this clonotype. The chain couples TRBV7-9 to TRBJ2-7; D ambiguous. This CDR3 has 16 residues. Germline V gives CDR1 SEHNR, CDR2 FQNEAQ (reference sequence). Trimming removed 1 base at V and 2 bases at J, with 15 bases between. The CDR3 protein is CASSLVLVTLPYEQYF. The DNA of the CDR3 is TGTGCCAGCAGCTTAGTTTTGGTAACCCTCCCCTACGAGCAGTACTTC.

This clonotype was recorded at least ten times. J is TRBJ2-7 and V is TRBV7-9, with 8 bases lining up with TRBD1. In germline, CDR1 is SEHNR, CDR2 FQNEAQ (reference sequence). This CDR3 spans 13 amino acids. V lost 5 bases to trimming and J lost 4 bases; unmatched junction nucleotides: 4. CDR3 amino acids: CASSPRDRYEQYF. In DNA form, the CDR3 reads TGTGCCAGCAGCCCCCGGGACAGGTACGAGCAGTACTTC.

This clonotype has a count of ten or more. The chain couples TRBV20-1 to TRBJ2-7; the D is unclear. The germline gives CDR1 DFQATT, CDR2 SNEGSKA (reference sequence). The CDR3 totals 12 residues. V was cut by 3 bases and J by 4 bases, with 10 bases left in between. The chain's CDR3 is CSARGSQYEQYF. The CDR3 DNA follows: TGCAGTGCTAGGGGAAGTCAATACGAGCAGTACTTC.

This sequence joins TRBV2 and TRBJ1-1; TRBD1 might be the D (5 bases). V lost 7 bases, J lost 6 bases, and 12 bases lay in between. CDR1 is SNHLY, CDR2 FYNNEI, per germline. This CDR3 spans 12 amino acids. The CDR3 DNA sequence: TGTGCCAGCAACTCGGACACTTCTGAAGCTTTCTTT. Encoded protein: CASNSDTSEAFF.

This clonotype was counted at least ten times. V is TRBV12-3 or TRBV12-4 and J is TRBJ1-4; D not certain. The CDR3 contains 13 residues. With 8 bases removed from V and 5 bases from J, the gap between germline ends came to 12 bases. This chain's CDR3 is CASQKGENEKLFF. DNA for the CDR3: TGTGCCAGCCAAAAGGGAGAGAATGAAAAACTGTTTTTT.

This clonotype occurred many times. The CDR3 DNA sequence: TGCAGTGCTGCGTCCGGGACCATCGTTCTCAATGAGCAGTTCTTC. Amino acids: CSAASGTIVLNEQFF. V usage is TRBV20-1 and J usage is TRBJ2-1; either TRBD1 or TRBD2 may supply D (5 bases each). The CDR3 contains 15 residues. Germline CDR1 reads DFQATT; CDR2 reads SNEGSKA (reference sequence). V lost 5 bases, J lost 6 bases, and 20 bases lay in between.

This chain connects TRBV19 to TRBJ2-5; 12 bases match TRBD2. V gave up 7 bases and J gave up 5 bases; unmatched junction bases: 8. This CDR3 has 15 residues. Germline V lookup: CDR1 LNHDA, CDR2 SQIVND (reference sequence). The CDR3 DNA is TGTGCCAGTACTAGGACTAGCGGGATGAAGGAGACCCAGTACTTC. Translating gives CASTRTSGMKETQYF. The entire variable domain, with the rest obtained from reference TRBV19 and TRBJ2-5, is as follows: DGGITQSPKYLFRKEGQNVTLSCEQNLNHDAMYWYRQDPGQGLRLIYYSQIVNDFQKGDIAEGYSVSREKKESFPLTVTSAQKNPTAFYLCASTRTSGMKETQYFGPGTRLLVL.

The J gene is TRBJ2-1, the V gene TRBV12-3 or TRBV12-4; no reliable D call. V shed 5 bases and J shed 3 bases, with 14 bases lying between them. The CDR3 has 15 residues. The CDR3 nucleotides read TGTGCCAGCAGTCCCCGCTGGGCGAACTACAATGAGCAGTTCTTC. Translation: CASSPRWANYNEQFF.

This clonotype was seen at least ten times. The chain combines TRBV5-1 with TRBJ2-5; TRBD1 aligns across 9 bases. J gave up 5 bases and V 3 bases, and 5 bases lay outside the gene matches. This CDR3 spans 14 amino acids. Germline V gives CDR1 SGHRS, CDR2 YFSETQ. CDR3: CASSSQGASETQYF. The DNA of the CDR3 is TGCGCCAGCAGCTCACAGGGGGCTTCGGAGACCCAGTACTTC.

This clonotype was found many times. The chain joins TRBV6-2 or TRBV6-3 to TRBJ1-1; D possibly corresponds to TRBD1 (5 bases). Germline loops: CDR1 MNHEY, CDR2 SVGEGT. Trimming took off 5 bases at V and 6 bases at J, with 10 bases between the two ends. CDR3 length: 12 residues. The CDR3 bases are TGTGCCAGCAGTCGACAGAGGCCTGAAGCTTTCTTT. It codes for CASSRQRPEAFF.